This T cell receptor beta chain comes out of a study of cytomegalovirus exposure and HLA in healthy donors. The V gene end was trimmed by 4 bases and the J gene end by 3 bases; junction bases not matched to a gene: 13. The CDR3 runs 17 residues. CDR1 and CDR2 (germline): SGDLS, YYNGEE. The sample holds one count of this clone. Antigen unknown. Some clones are missing from TCRdb's copy, which holds only in-frame ones; the method was immunoSEQ multiplex PCR. Altogether roughly 150,000 clones are present, about 95% being singletons, with the ten largest covering about 0.89%. General study findings and limits: The authors confirmed in vitro that three CMV-associated chains were specific for CMV antigens.

This TCR derives from a woman under 30 in good health and CMV-seronegative. The chain carries TRBV9 and TRBJ2-7; TRBD2 matches 10 bases. The sequenced sample consisted of PBMCs. The CDR3 sequence is CASSPMGAGGPGYEQYF. CDR3 bases: TGTGCCAGCAGCCCCATGGGAGCGGGGGGGCCGGGCTACGAGCAGTACTTC.